Listed here are 30 T cell receptor beta chains from one sample, sequenced in a study of T cells in Graves' hyperthyroidism and ophthalmopathy. RNA transcripts served as the template for amplifying TCR beta CDR3 regions. An initial round of RT-PCR targeting the TCR CDR3 relied on the HTBI primer set. TCRdb analysed the multiplex PCR reads with MiXCR anew, one entry per CDR3 protein. Of 90,000 to 120,000 distinct CDR3 sequences in the sample, roughly 15% were seen once. Sequenced input: blood. The source of these receptors is a woman aged 45-65 years with Graves' hyperthyroidism.

CDR3 protein: CASGDVGLGYTF. For the CDR3, the DNA is TGTGCCAGCGGGGATGTAGGGCTCGGCTACACCTTC. The chain couples TRBV25-1 to TRBJ1-2; D call uncertain. Trimming pared 8 bases from V and 8 bases from J, leaving 15 bases between. The CDR3 covers 12 residues. CDR1 and CDR2 from the germline V gene are MGHDK and SYGVNS.

This clonotype was seen at least ten times. This rearrangement joins TRBV11-2 to TRBJ1-4, with TRBD1 matching over 8 bases. CDR1 is SGHAT and CDR2 is FQNNGV in the germline V gene. Losses at the gene ends were 2 bases for V and 6 bases for J; bases not matched to a gene: 5. The CDR3 extends over 15 amino acids. CDR3 coding DNA: TGTGCCAGCAGCTTATGGACAGGGAAGGATGAAAAACTGTTTTTT. Translation gives CASSLWTGKDEKLFF.

There are a few counts of this clonotype. J is TRBJ1-5 and V is TRBV19; unclear D gene. V dropped 3 bases and J dropped 5 bases, with 8 bases sitting between them. The CDR3 totals 13 residues. Per the germline V gene, CDR1 is LNHDA and CDR2 is SQIVND (reference sequence). CDR3 coding DNA: TGTGCCAGTAGTATGTTTGGTGATCAGCCCCAGCATTTT. It specifies CASSMFGDQPQHF.

J is TRBJ2-1 and V is TRBV11-2; D remains unclear. The CDR3 runs 14 residues. V was trimmed by 6 bases and J by 6 bases, leaving 15 bases between them. Per germline, CDR1 SGHAT and CDR2 FQNNGV. The CDR3 DNA reads TGTGCCAGCAGACCCCCGGGCCCCTCCAATGAGCAGTTCTTC. Residues: CASRPPGPSNEQFF. Full variable domain (remainder filled in from reference TRBV11-2 and TRBJ2-1): EAGVAQSPRYKIIEKRQSVAFWCNPISGHATLYWYQQILGQGPKLLIQFQNNGVVDDSQLPKDRFSAERLKGVDSTLKIQPAKLEDSAVYLCASRPPGPSNEQFFGPGTRLTVL.

This clonotype has at least ten counts. The gene calls are TRBV28 and TRBJ2-3, with D possibly matching TRBD1 (5 bases). The germline CDR1 and CDR2 sequences are MDHEN and SYDVKM. V shed 7 bases and J shed 1 base, with 9 bases lying between them. The CDR3 contains 13 residues. CDR3 bases: TGTGCCAGCATCGAAGGGGGCACAGATACGCAGTATTTT. This translates into CASIEGGTDTQYF. The full variable domain, in which reference TRBV28 and TRBJ2-3 provide the parts outside the CDR3, is DVKVTQSSRYLVKRTGEKVFLECVQDMDHENMFWYRQDPGLGLRLIYFSYDVKMKEKGDIPEGYSVSREKKERFSLILESASTNQTSMYLCASIEGGTDTQYFGPGTRLTVL.

This clonotype was picked up many times. The chain has TRBV28 and TRBJ2-1, with 7 nucleotides matching TRBD2. The germline CDR1 and CDR2 sequences are MDHEN and SYDVKM. The J segment lost 6 bases and the V segment lost 8 bases, leaving 10 bases of the junction unmatched. This CDR3 contains 14 residues. The CDR3 sequence is CASGSAGVGNEQFF. DNA of the CDR3: TGTGCCAGCGGGTCGGCGGGAGTGGGCAATGAGCAGTTCTTC. The variable domain in full, with the rest retrieved from reference TRBV28 and TRBJ2-1, is DVKVTQSSRYLVKRTGEKVFLECVQDMDHENMFWYRQDPGLGLRLIYFSYDVKMKEKGDIPEGYSVSREKKERFSLILESASTNQTSMYLCASGSAGVGNEQFFGPGTRLTVL.

This clonotype was seen repeatedly, ten times or more. The V and J genes are TRBV20-1 and TRBJ2-5; 9 nucleotides agree with TRBD2. After removal of 6 bases from V and 1 base from J, the junction contained 6 bases not matched to a gene. CDR3 length: 14 residues. CDR1 is DFQATT and CDR2 is SNEGSKA in the germline V gene (reference sequence). The CDR3 DNA reads TGCAGTGCGTGGACTAGCGCCCTCCAAGAGACCCAGTACTTC. It yields the protein CSAWTSALQETQYF.

This clonotype was counted many times. The gene calls are TRBV27 and TRBJ2-7; TRBD2 agrees at 9 bases. This CDR3 region has 13 residues. CDR1 and CDR2 from the germline V gene are MNHEY and SMNVEV (reference sequence). The ends lost 5 bases at V and 5 bases at J; junction bases unmatched: 4. In DNA, the CDR3 is TGTGCCAGCAGTAAAGCGGGAGGAAACGAGCAGTACTTC. This translates into CASSKAGGNEQYF.

This clonotype has at least ten counts. The rearrangement links TRBV7-3 to TRBJ2-5, with D perhaps TRBD1 (5 bases). Germline V lookup: CDR1 SGHTA, CDR2 FQGTGA. V gave up 2 bases and J gave up 5 bases, with 18 bases separating them. The CDR3 runs to 16 residues. Here the CDR3 reads CASSLGSRAGQETQYF. The CDR3 DNA is TGTGCCAGCAGCTTAGGAAGTAGGGCAGGGCAGGAGACCCAGTACTTC.

Many counts were recorded for this clonotype. This chain links TRBV29-1 with TRBJ1-5, with D uncertain. Trimming shortened V by 7 bases and J by 2 bases, and 9 bases separated the two germline ends. This CDR3 is 12 amino acids long. CDR1 is SQVTM and CDR2 is ANQGSEA in the germline V gene. This chain's CDR3 is CSALEGNQPQHF. CDR3 nucleotide sequence: TGCAGCGCCCTAGAGGGCAATCAGCCCCAGCATTTT.

Ten or more counts support this clonotype. V gene TRBV3-1 combines with J gene TRBJ2-3; 12 bases are shared with TRBD2. Per germline, CDR1 LGHDT and CDR2 YNNKEL (reference sequence). The CDR3 contains 17 residues. V lost 4 bases to trimming and J lost 6 bases; unmatched junction nucleotides: 11. CDR3 amino acids: CASSRPIGLAGLDTQYF. CDR3 DNA sequence: TGTGCCAGCAGCCGACCGATAGGACTAGCGGGACTTGATACGCAGTATTTT.

The sample holds many counts of this clonotype. The chain couples TRBV10-1 to TRBJ2-2, with TRBD2 matching 13 bases. Germline loops: CDR1 WNHNN, CDR2 SYGVQD (reference sequence). CDR3 length: 16 residues. Trimming cost V 4 bases and J 4 bases; bases outside gene matches: 3. CDR3 bases: TGCGCCAGCAGTGGGGGACTAGCGGGAACCACCGGGGAGCTGTTTTTT. Translating gives CASSGGLAGTTGELFF.

This clonotype occurred many times. V and J are TRBV20-1 and TRBJ1-6; the match to TRBD1 covers 7 bases. The CDR3 extends over 15 amino acids. The V segment lost 6 bases and the J segment 8 bases; nucleotides outside the gene matches: 13. Germline values: CDR1 DFQATT, CDR2 SNEGSKA (reference sequence). The CDR3 loop is CSARQGSILDSPLHF. The CDR3 DNA reads as TGCAGTGCCAGACAGGGATCAATCTTGGATTCACCCCTCCACTTT.

CDR3 DNA sequence: TGTGCCAGCTCAACCCTAAAGGGAAGGGTTTCCTACGAGCAGTACTTC. Protein sequence: CASSTLKGRVSYEQYF. The J gene is TRBJ2-7, the V gene TRBV18; D is uncertain. The CDR3 covers 16 residues. V was shortened by 5 bases and J by 1 base, with 18 bases between the two germline ends. Germline-derived CDR1 and CDR2 are KGHSH and LQKENI.

This clonotype was seen at least ten times. With a much larger clone just one base away, this may be a read error. This chain connects TRBV18 to TRBJ1-3; D remains ambiguous. The CDR3 runs 14 residues. Germline V lookup: CDR1 KGHSH, CDR2 LQKENI. The CDR3 nucleotides are TGTGCCGGCTCACCAAACTCTCTTCCCTCGAAGATATATTTT. It translates to CAGSPNSLPSKIYF.

This clonotype came up many times. The J gene is TRBJ1-3, the V gene TRBV18; D is unresolved. V lost 0 bases, J lost 0 bases, and 9 bases lay in between. From germline, CDR1 is KGHSH and CDR2 LQKENI. The CDR3 spans 16 residues. DNA of the CDR3: TGTGCCAGCTCACCACCGGCCCTATACTCTGGAAACACCATATATTTT. Residues: CASSPPALYSGNTIYF.

This clonotype appeared many times. V usage is TRBV27 and J usage is TRBJ1-5, with unresolved D. The CDR3 spans 14 residues. The V end was cut by 5 bases, the J end by 3 bases, with 11 bases between. Per the germline V gene, CDR1 is MNHEY and CDR2 is SMNVEV (reference sequence). DNA for the CDR3: TGTGCCAGCAGTCCGGAACCCCTCAATCAGCCCCAGCATTTT. Translating it yields CASSPEPLNQPQHF.

This clonotype was recorded at least ten times. The genes are TRBV28 and TRBJ2-1, with D maybe TRBD2 (5 bases). V was clipped by 8 bases and J by 4 bases, with 6 bases between them. Germline values: CDR1 MDHEN, CDR2 SYDVKM. This CDR3 is built from 11 residues. CDR3 in DNA: TGTGCCAGCGGGAGTTACAATGAGCAGTTCTTC. This encodes CASGSYNEQFF.

This clonotype was picked up many times. This sequence joins TRBV6-1 and TRBJ1-2, with 9 bases identical to TRBD1. The CDR3 length is 14 residues. The germline V gene encodes CDR1 MNHNS and CDR2 SASEGT. With V trimmed by 6 bases and J by 14 bases, 16 bases remained unmatched. CDR3 sequence reads: CASSSAGTGNFGTF. CDR3 in DNA: TGTGCCAGCAGCTCGGCCGGGACAGGGAACTTCGGTACCTTC.

This clonotype was counted at least ten times. The chain recombines TRBV5-1 with TRBJ2-2; 8 positions match TRBD1. J lost 4 bases, V lost 3 bases, and 5 bases had no gene match. CDR3 length: 15 amino acids. The germline V gene has CDR1 SGHRS and CDR2 YFSETQ. The CDR3 region has the DNA TGCGCCAGCAGCTCACAGGGGGTCCGCACCGGGGAGCTGTTTTTT. Amino acids: CASSSQGVRTGELFF.

The sample holds many counts of this clonotype. The V call is TRBV11-2, the J call TRBJ2-1; TRBD2 agrees at 11 bases. The CDR3 sequence is 14 residues long. Germline V gives CDR1 SGHAT, CDR2 FQNNGV. V lost 2 bases and J lost 6; bases outside the gene matches: 0. The CDR3 is CASSLLAGGNEQFF. CDR3 nucleotide sequence: TGTGCCAGCAGCTTACTAGCGGGGGGCAATGAGCAGTTCTTC. The whole variable domain, filled in from reference TRBV11-2 and TRBJ2-1, reads EAGVAQSPRYKIIEKRQSVAFWCNPISGHATLYWYQQILGQGPKLLIQFQNNGVVDDSQLPKDRFSAERLKGVDSTLKIQPAKLEDSAVYLCASSLLAGGNEQFFGPGTRLTVL.

This clonotype was counted at least ten times. V usage is TRBV2 and J usage is TRBJ2-4, with D maybe TRBD2 (5 bases). The CDR3 totals 17 residues. CDR1 is SNHLY, CDR2 FYNNEI, per germline. Trimming left V 0 bases short and J 0 bases short, with 12 bases between. CDR3 DNA: TGTGCCAGCAGTGAAGCGCGCTCGGGGAAAGCCAAAAACATTCAGTACTTC. Translating gives CASSEARSGKAKNIQYF.

This clonotype has at least ten counts. This chain links TRBV6-5 with TRBJ1-2, with D possibly being TRBD1 (5 bases). The CDR3 consists of 13 residues. Per the germline V gene, CDR1 is MNHEY and CDR2 is SVGAGI. The V and J ends lost 2 bases and 3 bases respectively, with 7 bases between them. In DNA, the CDR3 is TGTGCCAGCAGTTACGGGGGGGACTATGGCTACACCTTC. Its protein is CASSYGGDYGYTF.

This clonotype occurred a few times. This chain links TRBV4-1 with TRBJ1-1; TRBD1 aligns across 8 bases. The CDR3 contains 15 residues. V lost 5 bases to trimming and J lost 5 bases; unmatched junction nucleotides: 10. CDR1 MGHRA and CDR2 YSYEKL come from the germline V gene. In nucleotides, the CDR3 is TGCGCCAGCAGCGAAACGGGACAGGTGGATACTGAAGCTTTCTTT. Amino acids: CASSETGQVDTEAFF.

CDR3 in DNA: TGCAGTGCCCGGGACAGGGTCGGGAATCAGCCCCAGCATTTT. The encoded protein is CSARDRVGNQPQHF. This chain connects TRBV20-1 to TRBJ1-5; 9 bases line up with TRBD1. Losses at the gene ends were 6 bases for V and 4 bases for J; bases not matched to a gene: 7. The CDR3 extends over 14 amino acids. Germline CDR1 reads DFQATT; CDR2 reads SNEGSKA (reference sequence).

This clonotype showed up many times. The chain is built from TRBV28 and TRBJ2-7; D unclear. The CDR3 spans 14 residues. Trimming removed 2 bases at V and 3 bases at J, with 11 bases between. Germline V gene data show CDR1 as MDHEN and CDR2 as SYDVKM. As DNA, the CDR3 is TGTGCCAGCAGTTTACTTGGGTTGAGCTACGAGCAGTACTTC. Translating gives CASSLLGLSYEQYF.

This clonotype was seen repeatedly, ten times or more. The rearrangement joins TRBV5-6 to TRBJ1-2, with D tentatively TRBD1 (5 bases). Germline CDR1 is SGHDT and CDR2 is YYEEEE. V was shortened by 0 bases and J by 8 bases, with 11 bases between the two germline ends. The CDR3 consists of 13 residues. CDR3: CASSLGDGDGYTF. The CDR3 DNA sequence: TGTGCCAGCAGCTTGGGGGACGGGGACGGCTACACCTTC.

The V and J genes are TRBV28 and TRBJ2-7; 9 bases fit TRBD2. In germline, CDR1 is MDHEN, CDR2 SYDVKM. The CDR3 has 14 amino acids. The J segment lost 2 bases and the V segment lost 8 bases, leaving 7 bases of the junction unmatched. As DNA, the CDR3 is TGTGCCAGCGGCGGGGGGGGGGGCGCCTACGAGCAGTACTTC. Its protein is CASGGGGGAYEQYF.

This clonotype has at least ten counts. The chain uses TRBV11-1 and TRBJ2-1; D perhaps matches TRBD1 (5 bases). The CDR3 is 17 residues long. The ends were cut back, 6 bases at V and 1 base at J, with 19 bases in the middle. Germline assignment: CDR1 SGHAT and CDR2 FQDESV (reference sequence). CDR3 DNA sequence: TGTGCCAGCAGGTCCTATGGTGGGGCAGCTTCCTACAATGAGCAGTTCTTC. Amino acids: CASRSYGGAASYNEQFF. Filled out from reference TRBV11-1 and TRBJ2-1, the complete variable domain reads EAEVAQSPRYKITEKSQAVAFWCDPISGHATLYWYRQILGQGPELLVQFQDESVVDDSQLPKDRFSAERLKGVDSTLKIQPAELGDSAMYLCASRSYGGAASYNEQFFGPGTRLTVL.

This CDR3 reads CSAPGTGTSGREDTQYF. CDR3 DNA sequence: TGCAGTGCCCCCGGGACCGGGACTAGCGGGAGGGAAGATACGCAGTATTTT. The chain couples TRBV20-1 to TRBJ2-3; 16 nucleotides align to TRBD2. The CDR3 has 17 amino acids. CDR1 DFQATT and CDR2 SNEGSKA come from the germline V gene (reference sequence). V dropped 6 bases and J dropped 5; count of bases not matched to a gene: 11.